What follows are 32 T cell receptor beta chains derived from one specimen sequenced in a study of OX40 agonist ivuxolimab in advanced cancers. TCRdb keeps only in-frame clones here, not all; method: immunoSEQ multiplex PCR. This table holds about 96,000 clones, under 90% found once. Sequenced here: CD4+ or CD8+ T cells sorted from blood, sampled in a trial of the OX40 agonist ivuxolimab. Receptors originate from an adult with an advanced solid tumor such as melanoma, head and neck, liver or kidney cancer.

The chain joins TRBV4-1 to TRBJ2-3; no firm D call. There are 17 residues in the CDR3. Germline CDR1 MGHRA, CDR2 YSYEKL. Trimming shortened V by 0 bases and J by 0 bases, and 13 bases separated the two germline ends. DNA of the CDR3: TGCGCCAGCAGCCAAGATTCGGCGGCATATAGCACAGATACGCAGTATTTT. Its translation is CASSQDSAAYSTDTQYF.

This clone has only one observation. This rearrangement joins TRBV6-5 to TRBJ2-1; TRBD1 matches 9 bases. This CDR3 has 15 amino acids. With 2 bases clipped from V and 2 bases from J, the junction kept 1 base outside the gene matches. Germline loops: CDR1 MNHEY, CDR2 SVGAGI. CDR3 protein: CASSYTGGPYNEQFF. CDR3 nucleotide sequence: TGTGCCAGCAGTTACACAGGGGGCCCCTACAATGAGCAGTTCTTC.

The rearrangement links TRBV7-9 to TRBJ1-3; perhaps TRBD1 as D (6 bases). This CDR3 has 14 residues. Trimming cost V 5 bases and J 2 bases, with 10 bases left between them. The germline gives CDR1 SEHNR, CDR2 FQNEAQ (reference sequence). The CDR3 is CASSPQGPGNTIYF. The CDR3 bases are TGTGCCAGCAGCCCTCAGGGGCCTGGAAACACCATATATTTT. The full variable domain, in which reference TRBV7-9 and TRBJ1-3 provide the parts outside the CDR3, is DTGVSQNPRHKITKRGQNVTFRCDPISEHNRLYWYRQTLGQGPEFLTYFQNEAQLEKSRLLSDRFSAERPKGSFSTLEIQRTEQGDSAMYLCASSPQGPGNTIYFGEGSWLTVV.

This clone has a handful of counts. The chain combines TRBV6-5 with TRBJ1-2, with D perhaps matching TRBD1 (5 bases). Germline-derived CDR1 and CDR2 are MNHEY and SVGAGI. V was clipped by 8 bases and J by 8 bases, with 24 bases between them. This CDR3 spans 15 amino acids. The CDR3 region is CASLPRGSSGEGYTF. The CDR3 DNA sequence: TGTGCCAGCCTCCCCCGGGGCAGCTCGGGGGAGGGCTACACCTTC.

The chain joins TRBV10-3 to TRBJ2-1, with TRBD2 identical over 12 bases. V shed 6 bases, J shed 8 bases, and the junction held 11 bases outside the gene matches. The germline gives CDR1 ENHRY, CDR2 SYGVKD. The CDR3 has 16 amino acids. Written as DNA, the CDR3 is TGTGCCATCAGGAAGAGTAGACTAGCGGGAGATGATGAGCAGTTCTTC. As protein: CAIRKSRLAGDDEQFF.

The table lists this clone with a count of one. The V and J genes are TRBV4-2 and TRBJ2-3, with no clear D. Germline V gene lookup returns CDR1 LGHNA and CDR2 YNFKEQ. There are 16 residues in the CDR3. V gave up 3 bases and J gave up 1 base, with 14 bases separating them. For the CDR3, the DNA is TGTGCCAGCAGCCACGTTCGACCGGACCGCACAGATACGCAGTATTTT. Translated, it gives CASSHVRPDRTDTQYF.

The CDR3, as DNA: TGTGCCAGCAGCGTGGGGTGGGAGCCCCAGCATTTT. Its translation is CASSVGWEPQHF. The chain recombines TRBV7-2 with TRBJ1-5, with no clear D. CDR3 length equals 12 residues. Germline CDR1 and CDR2: SGHTA and FQGNSA. The V and J ends lost 5 bases and 8 bases respectively, with 10 bases between them. The full variable domain, in which reference TRBV7-2 and TRBJ1-5 provide the parts outside the CDR3, is GAGVSQSPSNKVTEKGKDVELRCDPISGHTALYWYRQSLGQGLEFLIYFQGNSAPDKSGLPSDRFSAERTGGSVSTLTIQRTQQEDSAVYLCASSVGWEPQHFGDGTRLSIL.

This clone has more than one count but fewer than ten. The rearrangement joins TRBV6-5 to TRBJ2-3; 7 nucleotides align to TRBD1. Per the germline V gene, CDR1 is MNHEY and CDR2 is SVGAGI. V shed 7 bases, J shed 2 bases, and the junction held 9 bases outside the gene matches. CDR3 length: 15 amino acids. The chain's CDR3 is CASKEGGLDTDTQYF. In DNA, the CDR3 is TGTGCCAGCAAGGAAGGGGGCCTGGACACAGATACGCAGTATTTT.

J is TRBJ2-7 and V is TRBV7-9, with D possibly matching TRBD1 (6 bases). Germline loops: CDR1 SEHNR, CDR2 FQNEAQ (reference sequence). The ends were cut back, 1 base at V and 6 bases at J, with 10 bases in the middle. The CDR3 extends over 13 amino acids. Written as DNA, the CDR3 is TGTGCCAGCAGCTTAGGGGACATTGGCGAGCAGTACTTC. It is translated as CASSLGDIGEQYF.

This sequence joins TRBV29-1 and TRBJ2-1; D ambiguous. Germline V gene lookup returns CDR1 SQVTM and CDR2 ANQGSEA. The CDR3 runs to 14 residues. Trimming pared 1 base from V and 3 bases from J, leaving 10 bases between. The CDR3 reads CSVEGPPGYNEQFF. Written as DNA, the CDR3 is TGCAGCGTTGAAGGGCCCCCGGGCTACAATGAGCAGTTCTTC.

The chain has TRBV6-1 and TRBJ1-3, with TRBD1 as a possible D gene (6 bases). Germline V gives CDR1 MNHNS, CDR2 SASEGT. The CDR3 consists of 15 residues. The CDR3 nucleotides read TGTGGGGGCGCAGGGGAAGAGGGGTCTGGAAACACCATATATTTT. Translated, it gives CGGAGEEGSGNTIYF.

CDR3 nucleotides: TGCAGCGTTGAGGCCGGGACAGGGTTTGACATTCAGTACTTC. This translates into CSVEAGTGFDIQYF. This chain uses TRBV29-1 with TRBJ2-4, with 9 nucleotides matching TRBD1. The CDR3 covers 14 residues. Germline V CDR1 and CDR2: SQVTM, ANQGSEA. V lost 3 bases, J lost 8 bases, and 8 bases stayed unmatched.

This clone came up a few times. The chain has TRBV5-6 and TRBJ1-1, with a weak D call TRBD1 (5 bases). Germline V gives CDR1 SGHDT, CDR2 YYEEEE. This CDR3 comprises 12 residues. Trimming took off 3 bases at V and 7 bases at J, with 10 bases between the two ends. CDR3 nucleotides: TGTGCCAGCAGCTGGGGACCACTTGAAGCTTTCTTT. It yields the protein CASSWGPLEAFF. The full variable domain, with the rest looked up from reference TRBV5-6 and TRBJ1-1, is DAGVTQSPTHLIKTRGQQVTLRCSPKSGHDTVSWYQQALGQGPQFIFQYYEEEERQRGNFPDRFSGHQFPNYSSELNVNALLLGDSALYLCASSWGPLEAFFGQGTRLTVV.

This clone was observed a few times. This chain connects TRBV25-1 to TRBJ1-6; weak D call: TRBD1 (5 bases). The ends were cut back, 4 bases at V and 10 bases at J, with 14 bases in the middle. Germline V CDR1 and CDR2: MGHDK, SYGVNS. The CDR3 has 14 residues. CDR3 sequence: CASSAPGPSSPLHF. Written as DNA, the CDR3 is TGTGCCAGCAGTGCTCCGGGACCCTCCTCACCCCTCCACTTT.

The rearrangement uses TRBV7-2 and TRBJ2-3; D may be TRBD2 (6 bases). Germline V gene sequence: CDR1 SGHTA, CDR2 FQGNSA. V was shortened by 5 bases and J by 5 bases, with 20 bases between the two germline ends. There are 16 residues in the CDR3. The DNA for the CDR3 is TGTGCCAGCAGCCCATCTCGGGGGACCTCCGAAGATACGCAGTATTTT. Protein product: CASSPSRGTSEDTQYF.

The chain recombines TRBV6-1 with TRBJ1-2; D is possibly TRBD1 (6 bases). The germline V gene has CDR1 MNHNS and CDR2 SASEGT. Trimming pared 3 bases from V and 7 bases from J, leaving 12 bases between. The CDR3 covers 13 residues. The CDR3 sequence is CASSEGGARGYTF. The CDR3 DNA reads TGTGCCAGCAGTGAGGGGGGGGCGCGTGGCTACACCTTC.

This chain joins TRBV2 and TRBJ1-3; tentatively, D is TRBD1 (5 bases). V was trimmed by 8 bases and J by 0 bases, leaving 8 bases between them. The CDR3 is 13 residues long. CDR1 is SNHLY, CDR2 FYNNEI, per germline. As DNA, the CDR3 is TGTGCCAGCGCGACAGTCTCTGGAAACACCATATATTTT. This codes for CASATVSGNTIYF.

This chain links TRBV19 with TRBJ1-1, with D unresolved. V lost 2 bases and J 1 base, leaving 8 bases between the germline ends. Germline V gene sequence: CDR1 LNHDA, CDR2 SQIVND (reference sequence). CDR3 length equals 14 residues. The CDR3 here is CASSIRTENTEAFF. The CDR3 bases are TGTGCCAGTAGTATACGGACGGAGAACACTGAAGCTTTCTTT.

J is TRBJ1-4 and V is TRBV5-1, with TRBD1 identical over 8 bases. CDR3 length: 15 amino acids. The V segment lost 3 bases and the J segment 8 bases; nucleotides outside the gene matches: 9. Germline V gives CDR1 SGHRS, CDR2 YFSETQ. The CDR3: CASSSEDRVKEKLFF. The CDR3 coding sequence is TGCGCCAGCAGCTCCGAGGACAGGGTGAAAGAAAAACTGTTTTTT.

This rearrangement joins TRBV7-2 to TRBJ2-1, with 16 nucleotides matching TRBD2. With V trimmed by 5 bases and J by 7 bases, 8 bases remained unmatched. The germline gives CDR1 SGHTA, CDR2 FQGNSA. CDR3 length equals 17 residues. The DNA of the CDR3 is TGTGCCAGCAGCCTCGGGACTAGCGGGAGGGGGAAGAATGAGCAGTTCTTC. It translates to CASSLGTSGRGKNEQFF.

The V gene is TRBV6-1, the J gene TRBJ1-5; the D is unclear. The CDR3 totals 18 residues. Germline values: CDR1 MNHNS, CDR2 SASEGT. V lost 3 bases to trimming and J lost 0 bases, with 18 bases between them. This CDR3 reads CASSDVRILTYSNQPQHF. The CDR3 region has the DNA TGTGCCAGCAGTGACGTCCGAATATTGACTTATAGCAATCAGCCCCAGCATTTT.

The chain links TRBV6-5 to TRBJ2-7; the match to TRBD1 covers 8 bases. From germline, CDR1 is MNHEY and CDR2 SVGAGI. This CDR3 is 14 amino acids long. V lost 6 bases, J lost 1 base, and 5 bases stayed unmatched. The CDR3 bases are TGTGCCAGCAGAAACCGGGACAGGTCCTACGAGCAGTACTTC. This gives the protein CASRNRDRSYEQYF.

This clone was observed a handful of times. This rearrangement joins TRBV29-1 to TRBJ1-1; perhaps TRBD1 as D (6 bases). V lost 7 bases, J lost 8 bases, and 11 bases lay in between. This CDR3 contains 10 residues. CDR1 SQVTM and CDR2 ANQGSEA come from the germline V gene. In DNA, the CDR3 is TGCAGCGCAACACAGGGAGAAGCTTTCTTT. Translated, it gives CSATQGEAFF. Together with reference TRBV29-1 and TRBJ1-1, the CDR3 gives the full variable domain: SAVISQKPSRDICQRGTSLTIQCQVDSQVTMMFWYRQQPGQSLTLIATANQGSEATYESGFVIDKFPISRPNLTFSTLTVSNMSPEDSSIYLCSATQGEAFFGQGTRLTVV.

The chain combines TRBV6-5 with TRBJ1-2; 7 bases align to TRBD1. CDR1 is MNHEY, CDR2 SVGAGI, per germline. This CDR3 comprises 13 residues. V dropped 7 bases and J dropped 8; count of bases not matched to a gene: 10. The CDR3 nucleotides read TGTGCCAGCACCATGACAGGGCATAGGGGCTACACCTTC. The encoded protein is CASTMTGHRGYTF.

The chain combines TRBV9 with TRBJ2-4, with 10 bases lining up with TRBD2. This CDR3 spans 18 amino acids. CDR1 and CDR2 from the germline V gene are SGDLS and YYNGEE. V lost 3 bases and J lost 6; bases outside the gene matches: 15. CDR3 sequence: CASSGDRASGSYGNIQYF. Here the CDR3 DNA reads TGTGCCAGCAGCGGGGATAGGGCTAGCGGGAGTTATGGAAACATTCAGTACTTC. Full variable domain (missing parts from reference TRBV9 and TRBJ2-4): DSGVTQTPKHLITATGQRVTLRCSPRSGDLSVYWYQQSLDQGLQFLIQYYNGEERAKGNILERFSAQQFPDLHSELNLSSLELGDSALYFCASSGDRASGSYGNIQYFGAGTRLSVL.

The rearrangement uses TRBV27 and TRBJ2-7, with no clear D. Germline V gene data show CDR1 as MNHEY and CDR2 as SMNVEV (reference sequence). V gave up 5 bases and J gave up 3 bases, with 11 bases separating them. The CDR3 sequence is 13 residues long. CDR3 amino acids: CASSPQVSYEQYF. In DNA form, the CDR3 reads TGTGCCAGCAGTCCCCAGGTCAGCTACGAGCAGTACTTC.

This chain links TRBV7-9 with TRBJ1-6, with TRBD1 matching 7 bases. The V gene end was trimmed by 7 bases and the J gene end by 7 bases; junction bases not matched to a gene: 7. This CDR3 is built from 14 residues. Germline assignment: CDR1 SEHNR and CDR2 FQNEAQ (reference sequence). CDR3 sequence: CASTLGQSNSPLHF. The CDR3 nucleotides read TGTGCCAGCACCCTGGGACAGTCAAATTCACCCCTCCACTTT.

Here the CDR3 reads CASSRELRVIGNEQFF. The DNA for the CDR3 is TGCGCCAGCAGTCGGGAGCTCAGGGTTATTGGCAATGAGCAGTTCTTC. This sequence joins TRBV23-1 and TRBJ2-1; D is perhaps TRBD1 or TRBD2 (5 bases each). TRBV23-1 is given ORF status, its function remaining uncertain. V was cut by 4 bases and J by 6 bases, with 19 bases left in between. The CDR3 runs to 16 residues.

The CDR3, as DNA: TGTGCCAGCAGTAGGACAGGGGACTCCTACAATGAGCAGTTCTTC. Translation: CASSRTGDSYNEQFF. This rearrangement joins TRBV7-2 to TRBJ2-1; 9 bases agree with TRBD1. Germline CDR1 is SGHTA and CDR2 is FQGNSA. The V segment lost 6 bases and the J segment 0 bases; nucleotides outside the gene matches: 3. This CDR3 region has 15 residues.

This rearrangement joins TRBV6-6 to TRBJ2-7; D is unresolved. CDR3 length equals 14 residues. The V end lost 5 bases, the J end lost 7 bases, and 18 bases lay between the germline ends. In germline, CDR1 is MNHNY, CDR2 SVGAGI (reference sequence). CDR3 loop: CASSERTGAREQYF. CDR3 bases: TGTGCCAGCAGTGAGAGGACCGGAGCGCGGGAGCAGTACTTC.

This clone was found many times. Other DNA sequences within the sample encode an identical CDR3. The CDR3 here is CASSLSLSSYEQYF. DNA of the CDR3: TGTGCCAGTAGCCTAAGTCTTAGCTCCTACGAGCAGTACTTC. The chain joins TRBV19 to TRBJ2-7; no definite D call. Germline V gene lookup returns CDR1 LNHDA and CDR2 SQIVND (reference sequence). The CDR3 extends over 14 amino acids. V was trimmed by 6 bases and J by 0 bases, leaving 12 bases between them.

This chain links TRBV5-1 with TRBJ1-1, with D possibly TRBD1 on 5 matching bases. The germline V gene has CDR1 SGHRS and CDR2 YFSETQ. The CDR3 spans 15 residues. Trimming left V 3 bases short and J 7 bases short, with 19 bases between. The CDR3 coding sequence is TGCGCCAGCAGCTCATCGGGTGGGGGTTCTGTTGAAGCTTTCTTT. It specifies CASSSSGGGSVEAFF.